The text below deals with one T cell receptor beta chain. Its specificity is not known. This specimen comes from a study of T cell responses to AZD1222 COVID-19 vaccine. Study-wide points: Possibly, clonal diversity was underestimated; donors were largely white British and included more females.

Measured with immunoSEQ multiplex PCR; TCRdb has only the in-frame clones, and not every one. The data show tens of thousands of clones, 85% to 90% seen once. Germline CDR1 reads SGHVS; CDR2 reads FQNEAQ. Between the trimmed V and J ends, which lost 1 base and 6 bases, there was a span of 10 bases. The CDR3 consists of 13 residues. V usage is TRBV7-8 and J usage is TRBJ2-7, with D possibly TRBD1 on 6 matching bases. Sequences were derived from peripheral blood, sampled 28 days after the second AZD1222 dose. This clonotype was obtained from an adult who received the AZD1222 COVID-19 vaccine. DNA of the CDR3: TGTGCCAGCAGCTTAGGTACAGGGCCCGAGCAGTACTTC. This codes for CASSLGTGPEQYF.